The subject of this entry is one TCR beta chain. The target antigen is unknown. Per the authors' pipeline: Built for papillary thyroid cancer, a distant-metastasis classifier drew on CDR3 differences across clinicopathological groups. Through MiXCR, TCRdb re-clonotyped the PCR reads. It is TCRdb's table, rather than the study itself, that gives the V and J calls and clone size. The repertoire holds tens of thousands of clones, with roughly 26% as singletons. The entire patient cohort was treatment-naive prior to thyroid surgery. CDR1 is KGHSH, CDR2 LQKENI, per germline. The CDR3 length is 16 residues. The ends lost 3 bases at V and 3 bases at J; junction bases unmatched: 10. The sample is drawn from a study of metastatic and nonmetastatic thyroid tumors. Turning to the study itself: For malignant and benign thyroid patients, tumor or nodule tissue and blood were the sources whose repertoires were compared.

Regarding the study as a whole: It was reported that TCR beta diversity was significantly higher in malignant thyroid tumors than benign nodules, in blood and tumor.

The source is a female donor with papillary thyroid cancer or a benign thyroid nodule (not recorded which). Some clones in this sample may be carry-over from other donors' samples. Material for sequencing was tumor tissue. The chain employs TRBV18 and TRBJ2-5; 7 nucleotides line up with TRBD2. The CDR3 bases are TGTGCCAGCTCACCCACGACTAGCAGAACAAAAGAGACCCAGTACTTC. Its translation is CASSPTTSRTKETQYF.